Listed below are T cell receptor beta chains from one sample, sequenced in a study of T cells in Graves' hyperthyroidism and ophthalmopathy. Each CDR3 protein gets one entry after TCRdb re-called the multiplex PCR reads with MiXCR. The sample includes around 540,000 distinct CDR3 sequences, roughly a sixth of them seen just once. The sample was blood. The receptor source for this set is a woman aged 25 to 39 with Graves' ophthalmopathy. The CDR3 runs from the conserved cysteine through the conserved F or W. D genes are given only for firm matches. Clone size appears in some rows only: once, few, many, or a class for an expanded clone.

>many|TRBV6-1|TRBJ2-7|-
TGTGCCAGCAGCGTGAGGACTACTTACGAGCAGTACTTC
CASSVRTTYEQYF
>many|TRBV27|TRBJ2-1|-
TGTGCCAGCAGTTCCCCCCAGCATGACAATGAGCAGTTCTTC
CASSSPQHDNEQFF
>few|TRBV11-2|TRBJ2-5|-
TGTGCCAGCAGCCACGGGTTATTGGAGACCCAGTACTTC
CASSHGLLETQYF
>-|TRBV5-1|TRBJ2-1|TRBD1
TGCGCCAGCAGCTTGGAAGTCGGTGACAGGGGAAATGAGCAGTTCTTC
CASSLEVGDRGNEQFF
>many|TRBV11-2|TRBJ2-1|TRBD2
TGTGCCAGCAGTGATAGCGGGAACTACAATGAGCAGTTCTTC
CASSDSGNYNEQFF
>many|TRBV30|TRBJ1-2|-
TGTGCCTGGAGTGTACCAGGGGACCCCAACTATGGCTACACCTTC
CAWSVPGDPNYGYTF
>many|TRBV12-3/TRBV12-4|TRBJ2-3|-
TGTGCCAGCAGTTTACTAGATATCACAGATACGCAGTATTTT
CASSLLDITDTQYF
>-|TRBV28|TRBJ1-4|TRBD1
TGTGCCAGCAGTCTTGGCCCTCCCCAACAGGGGCTAAGGGCAACTAATGAAAAACTGTTTTTT
CASSLGPPQQGLRATNEKLFF
>many|TRBV3-1|TRBJ1-4|-
TGTGCCAGCAGACCGGGACCGACTAATGAAAAACTGTTTTTT
CASRPGPTNEKLFF
>-|TRBV29-1|TRBJ2-5|TRBD1
TGCAGCGTTGAAGAAGGCAGGACAGGGGGTGGGGAGACCCAGTACTTC
CSVEEGRTGGGETQYF
>many|TRBV7-8|TRBJ1-2|TRBD1
TGTGCCAGCAGCTCGGGACAGTTCTATGGCTACACCTTC
CASSSGQFYGYTF
>many|TRBV19|TRBJ2-3|TRBD2
TGTGCCAGTAGTCTCATGACTAGCGGGAGCCGTGATACGCAGTATTTT
CASSLMTSGSRDTQYF
>many|TRBV28|TRBJ2-7|-
TGTGCCAGCAGCCCCGGACACGAGTACGGGCAGTACTTC
CASSPGHEYGQYF
>medium-sized|TRBV11-2|TRBJ2-1|TRBD2
TGTGCCAGCAGTTGGACTAGCGGGGGCTACAATGAGCAGTTCTTC
CASSWTSGGYNEQFF
>many|TRBV27|TRBJ1-5|-
TGTGCCAGCAGTGCCGTCTATAGCAATCAGCCCCAGCATTTT
CASSAVYSNQPQHF
>-|TRBV20-1|TRBJ2-3|-
TGCAGTGCTAGAGAGCGGAGTACTAGCACAGATACGCAGTATTTT
CSARERSTSTDTQYF
>few|TRBV11-1|TRBJ2-2|-
TGTGCCAGCAGCTTAGTCTCCCCGCAGTTTGCGAACACCGGGGAGCTGTTTTTT
CASSLVSPQFANTGELFF
>-|TRBV7-2|TRBJ2-3|-
TGTGCCAGCAGCTCCCCGTGGCGGGCGGGCGCAGATACGCAGTATTTT
CASSSPWRAGADTQYF
>few|TRBV20-1|TRBJ2-3|TRBD2
TGCAGTGCTAGCCCGGCTAGCGGGATCACAGATACGCAGTATTTT
CSASPASGITDTQYF
>many|TRBV12-3/TRBV12-4|TRBJ2-1|-
TGTGCCAGCACGTTCGGCTACAATGAGCAGTTCTTC
CASTFGYNEQFF
>-|TRBV6-4|TRBJ1-1|-
TGTGCCAGCAGGGACCCCCCAAACACTGAAGCTTTCTTT
CASRDPPNTEAFF